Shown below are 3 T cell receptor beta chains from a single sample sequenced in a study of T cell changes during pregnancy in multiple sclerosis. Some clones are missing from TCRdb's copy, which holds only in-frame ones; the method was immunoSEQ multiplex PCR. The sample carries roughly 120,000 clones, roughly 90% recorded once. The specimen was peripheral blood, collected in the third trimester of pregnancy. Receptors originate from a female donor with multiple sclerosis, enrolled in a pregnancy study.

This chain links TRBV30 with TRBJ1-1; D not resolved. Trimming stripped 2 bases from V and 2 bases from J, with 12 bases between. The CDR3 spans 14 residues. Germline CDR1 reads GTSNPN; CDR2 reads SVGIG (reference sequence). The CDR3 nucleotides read TGTGCCTGGAGTCGGGGAGTTATTAACACTGAAGCTTTCTTT. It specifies CAWSRGVINTEAFF.

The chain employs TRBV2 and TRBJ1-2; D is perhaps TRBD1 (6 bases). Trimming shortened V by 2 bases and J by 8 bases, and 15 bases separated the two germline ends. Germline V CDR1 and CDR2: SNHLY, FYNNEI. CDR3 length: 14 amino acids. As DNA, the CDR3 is TGTGCCAGCAGTGAACGTGCGGGGGCCTGGGGCTACACCTTC. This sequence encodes CASSERAGAWGYTF.

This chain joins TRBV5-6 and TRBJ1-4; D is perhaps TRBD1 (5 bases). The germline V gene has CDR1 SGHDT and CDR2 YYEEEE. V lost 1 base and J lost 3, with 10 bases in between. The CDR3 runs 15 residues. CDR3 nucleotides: TGTGCCAGCAGCTTGCCTGGGGCGTCTAATGAAAAACTGTTTTTT. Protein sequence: CASSLPGASNEKLFF.